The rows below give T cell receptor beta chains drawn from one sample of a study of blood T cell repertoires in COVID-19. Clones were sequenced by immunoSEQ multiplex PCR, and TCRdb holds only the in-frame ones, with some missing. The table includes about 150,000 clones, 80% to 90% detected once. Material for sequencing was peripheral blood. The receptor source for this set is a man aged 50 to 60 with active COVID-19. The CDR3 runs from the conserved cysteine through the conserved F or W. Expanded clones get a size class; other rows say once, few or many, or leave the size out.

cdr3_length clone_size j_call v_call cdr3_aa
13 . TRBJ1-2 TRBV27 CASTPGAGRGYTF
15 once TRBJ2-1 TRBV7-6 CASSPWTGDYNEQFF
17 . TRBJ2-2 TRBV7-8 CASSLVLAFSNTGELFF
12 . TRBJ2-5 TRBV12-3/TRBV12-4 CASSLRGETQYF
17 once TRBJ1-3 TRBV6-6 CASSLIWRGLSGNTIYF
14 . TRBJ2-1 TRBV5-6 CASSLPDRGNEQFF
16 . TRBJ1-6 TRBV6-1 CASSEAPGGGNSPLHF
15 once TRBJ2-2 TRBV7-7 CASSVGHTNTGELFF
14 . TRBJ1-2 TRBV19 CASSSRDSNYGYTF
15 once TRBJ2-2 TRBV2 CASSSLGTGEGELFF
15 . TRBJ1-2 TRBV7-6 CASSMGGAGDYGYTF
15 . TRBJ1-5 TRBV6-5 CASTLRGGGDQPQHF
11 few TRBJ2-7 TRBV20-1 CSAKSGGTHAF
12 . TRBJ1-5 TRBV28 CASSLSGKPQHF
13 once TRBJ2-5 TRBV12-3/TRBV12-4 CASSFGGRETQYF
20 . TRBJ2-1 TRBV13 CASSLTGLAGGYSSYNEQFF
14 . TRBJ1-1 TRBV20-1 CSASGGGMNTEAFF